This TCR beta chain was identified in a study of beta chain features in type 1 diabetes. General observations from the study: Junctions at VDJ sites from type 1 diabetes patients had fewer insertions and more deletions. Across all four CD4+ subsets, people with type 1 diabetes showed modestly shorter TCRB CDR3s.

V was pared by 3 bases and J by 6 bases, with 1 base of the junction left unmatched. CDR1 is KGHSH and CDR2 is LQKENI in the germline V gene. This CDR3 has 13 amino acids. This clone appeared a few times. Its antigen remains unknown. The isolated RNA, all of it, was reverse transcribed, so expressed TCRB transcripts were what got sequenced. The average output of naive, central memory and regulatory T cell samples was millions of reads. Profiled with immunoSEQ multiplex PCR; TCRdb holds only in-frame clones, not every one. This table has 120,000 or so clones, roughly 17% appearing once. Donors contributed one heparinised blood draw apiece, averaging about 120 mL. Markers CD45RO/CCR7/CD25/CD127/CD95/CD27 served to sort CD4+ naive, central memory, regulatory and stem cell-like memory cells.

V gene TRBV18 combines with J gene TRBJ1-2, with 10 bases lining up with TRBD1. This sequence originates from a young man with type 1 diabetes. Input material: central memory CD4+ T cells from blood. The CDR3 loop is CASSPGQGNGYTF. The CDR3 bases are TGTGCCAGCTCACCGGGACAGGGGAATGGCTACACCTTC.